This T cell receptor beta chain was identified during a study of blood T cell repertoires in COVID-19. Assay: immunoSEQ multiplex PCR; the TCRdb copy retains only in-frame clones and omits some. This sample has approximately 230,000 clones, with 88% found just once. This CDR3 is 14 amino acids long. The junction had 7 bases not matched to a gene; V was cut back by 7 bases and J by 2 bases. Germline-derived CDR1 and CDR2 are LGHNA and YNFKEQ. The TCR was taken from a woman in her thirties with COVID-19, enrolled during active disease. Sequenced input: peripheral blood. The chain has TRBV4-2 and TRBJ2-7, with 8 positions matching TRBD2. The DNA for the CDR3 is TGTGCCAGCAATTTGGGCGGGGGGACCTACGAGCAGTACTTC. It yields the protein CASNLGGGTYEQYF.